This record looks at one T cell receptor (beta chain) sequence and its context. No antigen is known for it. The data derive from a study of cytomegalovirus exposure and HLA in healthy donors. Study-level results: Specificity for CMV antigens was confirmed in vitro for a few of the CMV-associated chains. With high specificity and sensitivity, the classifier reportedly diagnosed cytomegalovirus status. Most sequenced TCRs were rare (though some public TCRs occurred in many donors).

Generated by immunoSEQ multiplex PCR, the TCRdb table keeps only in-frame clones and is missing some. Of 250,000 or so clones listed, more than 75% are singletons. V lost 0 bases to trimming and J lost 4 bases, with 9 bases between them. Germline V gives CDR1 SGHDN, CDR2 FVKESK. The CDR3 has 14 amino acids. This TCR was sampled from a man aged 18 to 29 in good health and CMV-seropositive. The chain links TRBV14 to TRBJ2-5; TRBD2 might be the D (5 bases). Material: PBMCs. The CDR3 nucleotides read TGTGCCAGCAGCCAAGAGCGAGGGCGAGAGACCCAGTACTTC. Translation: CASSQERGRETQYF.